Shown below are 29 T cell receptor beta chains from a single sample sequenced in a study of T cells in Graves' hyperthyroidism and ophthalmopathy. TCR beta CDR3 sequences were amplified from RNA transcripts. HTBI primers drove first-round RT-PCR of the TCR CDR3. TCRdb redid the calling of the multiplex PCR reads with MiXCR, one entry per CDR3 protein. The data contain 530,000 or so distinct CDR3 sequences, around a quarter of them singletons. Sequencing used blood. The receptors come from a woman in her twenties or thirties with Graves' ophthalmopathy.

The chain uses TRBV27 and TRBJ2-5; 9 nucleotides line up with TRBD2. V shed 6 bases and J 0 bases; nucleotides not matched to a gene: 8. The CDR3 runs to 16 residues. The germline V gene has CDR1 MNHEY and CDR2 SMNVEV (reference sequence). As DNA, the CDR3 is TGTGCCAGCAGAGGTAGCGGGGGCTTGTACCAAGAGACCCAGTACTTC. It codes for CASRGSGGLYQETQYF.

This clonotype was seen repeatedly, ten times or more. The chain joins TRBV24-1 to TRBJ2-5; 8 bases are a match to TRBD1. Germline V lookup: CDR1 KGHDR, CDR2 SFDVKD. The CDR3 extends over 16 amino acids. V lost 4 bases, J lost 2 bases, and 8 bases stayed unmatched. The CDR3 spells CATSDPRRDRQETQYF. The DNA of the CDR3 is TGTGCCACCAGTGACCCACGCCGGGACAGGCAAGAGACCCAGTACTTC.

This clonotype was seen a few times. The chain links TRBV7-8 to TRBJ2-5, with 11 bases matching TRBD2. Unmatched junction bases numbered 12, after V lost 1 base and J lost 2 bases. The CDR3 loop spans 19 amino acids. Germline loops: CDR1 SGHVS, CDR2 FQNEAQ. CDR3 sequence reads: CASSLELAGGPSGQETQYF. The CDR3 coding sequence is TGTGCCAGCAGCTTAGAGTTAGCGGGGGGGCCATCGGGGCAAGAGACCCAGTACTTC.

This chain links TRBV6-5 with TRBJ2-7; 12 nucleotides match TRBD1. J gave up 7 bases and V 4 bases, and 8 bases lay outside the gene matches. The CDR3 runs to 15 residues. Per the germline V gene, CDR1 is MNHEY and CDR2 is SVGAGI. The CDR3 bases are TGTGCCAGCAGTTCGGGGACAGGGGGCCGATGGGAGCAGTACTTC. Translating it yields CASSSGTGGRWEQYF.

This clonotype was seen repeatedly, ten times or more. This chain uses TRBV29-1 with TRBJ2-2; perhaps TRBD1 as D (5 bases). The length of the CDR3 is 14 residues. Trimming shortened V by 7 bases and J by 1 base, and 13 bases separated the two germline ends. Germline values: CDR1 SQVTM, CDR2 ANQGSEA. CDR3 amino acids: CSASQGMNTGELFF. Here the CDR3 DNA reads TGCAGCGCCAGCCAGGGCATGAACACCGGGGAGCTGTTTTTT.

This clonotype was detected a few times. V and J are TRBV19 and TRBJ2-7; the D is unclear. The CDR3 extends over 13 amino acids. CDR1 LNHDA and CDR2 SQIVND come from the germline V gene (reference sequence). The V end lost 3 bases, the J end lost 2 bases, and 8 bases lay between the germline ends. DNA of the CDR3: TGTGCCAGTAGTATGACACGGACCTACGAGCAGTACTTC. Its protein product is CASSMTRTYEQYF.

The chain links TRBV14 to TRBJ1-1, with D unresolved. CDR3 length equals 15 residues. V lost 4 bases to trimming and J lost 5 bases, with 17 bases between them. CDR1 is SGHDN and CDR2 is FVKESK in the germline V gene. CDR3 residues: CASSPRIAVGTEAFF. The CDR3 DNA follows: TGTGCCAGCAGCCCAAGAATTGCTGTCGGGACTGAAGCTTTCTTT.

This clonotype was seen a few times. One end of the junction does not line up with germline, which may come from a read error. This chain uses TRBV11-1 with TRBJ1-2, with TRBD1 identical over 11 bases. The CDR3 length is 16 residues. The germline V gene encodes CDR1 SGHAT and CDR2 FQDESV (reference sequence). The CDR3 nucleotides are TGTGCCGGCAGCTTCGGACAGGGGGCTACTGGCTATGGCTACACCTTC. Its translation is CAGSFGQGATGYGYTF.

This clonotype showed up many times. J is TRBJ1-2 and V is TRBV5-1; no reliable D call. V was cut by 0 bases and J by 4 bases, with 10 bases left in between. Germline loops: CDR1 SGHRS, CDR2 YFSETQ. The CDR3 has 14 residues. The CDR3 is CASSLDGASYGYTF. The CDR3 DNA reads TGCGCCAGCAGCTTGGACGGCGCAAGCTATGGCTACACCTTC.

This clonotype was seen many times. This rearrangement joins TRBV12-3 or TRBV12-4 to TRBJ2-7, with TRBD2 identical over 8 bases. The J segment lost 2 bases and the V segment lost 8 bases, leaving 14 bases of the junction unmatched. There are 16 residues in the CDR3. The CDR3 protein is CASGMGGLVGTYEQYF. CDR3 in DNA: TGTGCCAGCGGAATGGGGGGACTAGTAGGAACCTACGAGCAGTACTTC.

This clonotype was recorded many times. V usage is TRBV7-6 and J usage is TRBJ2-7, with 9 bases aligning to TRBD2. The length of the CDR3 is 13 residues. Germline CDR1 SGHVS, CDR2 FNYEAQ. With 4 bases clipped from V and 6 bases from J, the junction kept 4 bases outside the gene matches. Here the CDR3 reads CASSSGLAPEQYF. CDR3 bases: TGTGCCAGCAGCTCGGGACTAGCTCCCGAGCAGTACTTC.

The V gene is TRBV6-5, the J gene TRBJ2-7, with D perhaps matching TRBD2 (5 bases). With 6 bases removed from V and 6 bases from J, the gap between germline ends came to 15 bases. The CDR3 is made up of 13 amino acids. Germline V gene sequence: CDR1 MNHEY, CDR2 SVGAGI. CDR3 nucleotide sequence: TGTGCCAGCAGATTAATAGACTACTCCGAGCAGTACTTC. Translating gives CASRLIDYSEQYF.

This clonotype was seen ten or more times. The chain joins TRBV4-1 to TRBJ2-2; tentative D call: TRBD2 (7 bases). This CDR3 region has 17 residues. Germline CDR1 MGHRA, CDR2 YSYEKL. Between the trimmed V and J ends, which lost 0 bases and 4 bases, there was a span of 15 bases. The CDR3 DNA follows: TGCGCCAGCAGCCAAGATGGGTGGGGGGGCGGCACCGGGGAGCTGTTTTTT. Its translation: CASSQDGWGGGTGELFF.

At least ten counts were recorded for this clonotype. This rearrangement joins TRBV27 to TRBJ1-2, with 7 bases lining up with TRBD1. The junction had 16 bases not matched to a gene; V was cut back by 3 bases and J by 9 bases. Germline CDR1 reads MNHEY; CDR2 reads SMNVEV (reference sequence). The CDR3 has 16 residues. DNA for the CDR3: TGTGCCAGCAGTTTGAGTGGAGGGACAGTGGTTACGCGCTACACCTTC. Translated: CASSLSGGTVVTRYTF.

At least ten counts were recorded for this clonotype. This chain joins TRBV6-5 and TRBJ1-1; possibly TRBD1 for D (6 bases). CDR1 and CDR2 (germline): MNHEY, SVGAGI. The CDR3 runs 15 residues. With 4 bases removed from V and 5 bases from J, the gap between germline ends came to 17 bases. The CDR3: CASSSYRAGETEAFF. CDR3 DNA sequence: TGTGCCAGCAGTTCATACAGGGCTGGTGAAACTGAAGCTTTCTTT.

The sample holds many counts of this clonotype. This chain uses TRBV10-2 with TRBJ1-1, with no clear D. V lost 0 bases and J 1 base, leaving 6 bases between the germline ends. The CDR3 has 14 residues. The germline V gene has CDR1 WSHSY and CDR2 SAAADI. CDR3 bases: TGCGCCAGCAGTGAGTCCTGGAGGAACACTGAAGCTTTCTTT. This gives the protein CASSESWRNTEAFF.

This clonotype was recorded a few times. This chain uses TRBV12-3 or TRBV12-4 with TRBJ1-2; no definite D call. The CDR3 is 15 amino acids. Trimming pared 0 bases from V and 4 bases from J, leaving 12 bases between. The CDR3 loop is CASSLAPGGPYGYTF. The CDR3 DNA reads as TGTGCCAGCAGTTTAGCGCCGGGAGGACCCTATGGCTACACCTTC.

This clonotype occurred many times. The chain couples TRBV7-2 to TRBJ2-5, with a possible D match to TRBD2 (7 bases). This CDR3 is 14 amino acids long. Germline V lookup: CDR1 SGHTA, CDR2 FQGNSA. The V end lost 3 bases, the J end lost 4 bases, and 12 bases lay between the germline ends. The CDR3 spells CASSFLAGAETQYF. CDR3 nucleotides: TGTGCCAGCAGCTTTCTCGCGGGGGCAGAGACCCAGTACTTC.

This clonotype was found many times. V usage is TRBV20-1 and J usage is TRBJ1-1; D ambiguous. This CDR3 is 14 amino acids long. Per germline, CDR1 DFQATT and CDR2 SNEGSKA (reference sequence). The V and J ends lost 3 bases and 1 base respectively, with 12 bases between them. CDR3 bases: TGCAGTGCTAGCCCCCGCTCACAGAACACTGAAGCTTTCTTT. Protein: CSASPRSQNTEAFF.

This clonotype occurred many times. The CDR3 DNA sequence: TGTGCCAGCAGTCAGGACAGGGATTCACCCCTCCACTTT. Translating it yields CASSQDRDSPLHF. The chain is built from TRBV6-1 and TRBJ1-6, with 8 bases lining up with TRBD1. Trimming at V came to 5 bases and at J to 8 bases, leaving 2 bases not matched to a gene. The CDR3 has 13 residues. The germline CDR1 and CDR2 sequences are MNHNS and SASEGT.

V is TRBV28 and J is TRBJ1-1, with D possibly being TRBD1 (6 bases). V was trimmed by 3 bases and J by 4 bases, leaving 12 bases between them. Per germline, CDR1 MDHEN and CDR2 SYDVKM. The CDR3 has 14 amino acids. The DNA for the CDR3 is TGTGCCAGCAGTTTGTACAGGGCTCGCACTGAAGCTTTCTTT. It is translated as CASSLYRARTEAFF.

This clonotype was observed at least ten times. The rearrangement joins TRBV6-5 to TRBJ1-1; the D gene is possibly TRBD1 (5 bases). Per germline, CDR1 MNHEY and CDR2 SVGAGI. The CDR3 is made up of 15 amino acids. Trimming shortened V by 6 bases and J by 4 bases, and 18 bases separated the two germline ends. In nucleotides, the CDR3 is TGTGCCAGCAGCGCCGAGGGGACCTTGGGCACTGAAGCTTTCTTT. Amino acid sequence: CASSAEGTLGTEAFF.

The chain carries TRBV12-3 or TRBV12-4 and TRBJ1-5, with D possibly being TRBD1 (5 bases). This CDR3 contains 12 residues. Deletions cut 8 bases from V and 5 bases from J, with 10 bases between. DNA for the CDR3: TGTGCCAGCCGGGCGGGACATCAGCCCCAGCATTTT. This sequence encodes CASRAGHQPQHF.

This clonotype showed up many times. The rearrangement joins TRBV6-1 to TRBJ2-7, with a possible D match to TRBD1 (6 bases). CDR1 and CDR2 from the germline V gene are MNHNS and SASEGT. V was trimmed by 2 bases and J by 3 bases, leaving 23 bases between them. This CDR3 spans 18 amino acids. The CDR3 here is CASSEFEEVVQGLYEQYF. The CDR3 coding sequence is TGTGCCAGCAGTGAATTTGAAGAAGTTGTACAGGGCCTCTACGAGCAGTACTTC.

This clonotype was counted a single time. This chain uses TRBV12-3 or TRBV12-4 with TRBJ2-2; D is uncertain. V was trimmed by 8 bases and J by 7 bases, leaving 11 bases between them. The CDR3 is made up of 12 amino acids. CDR3 DNA: TGTGCCAGCGGACGAGTGGGCGGGGAGCTGTTTTTT. It yields the protein CASGRVGGELFF.

In this sample, this clonotype turned up a few times. CDR3 nucleotides: TGTGCCAGCAGTTTATCGGCTAGCGGGAGGACCGAGCAGTACTTC. Encoded protein: CASSLSASGRTEQYF. The chain links TRBV27 to TRBJ2-7; 11 bases are a match to TRBD2. The CDR3 runs to 15 residues. V lost 0 bases and J lost 6; bases outside the gene matches: 4. Germline values: CDR1 MNHEY, CDR2 SMNVEV (reference sequence).

This clonotype was observed many times. The V and J genes are TRBV7-9 and TRBJ1-1; no firm D call. There are 12 residues in the CDR3. The ends were cut back, 5 bases at V and 4 bases at J, with 8 bases in the middle. Looked up from germline, CDR1 is SEHNR and CDR2 is FQNEAQ (reference sequence). CDR3 sequence: CASSRISTEAFF. The CDR3, as DNA: TGTGCCAGCAGCCGGATAAGCACTGAAGCTTTCTTT. Supplemented by reference TRBV7-9 and TRBJ1-1, the full variable domain reads DTGVSQNPRHKITKRGQNVTFRCDPISEHNRLYWYRQTLGQGPEFLTYFQNEAQLEKSRLLSDRFSAERPKGSFSTLEIQRTEQGDSAMYLCASSRISTEAFFGQGTRLTVV.

For this clonotype: This sequence may be a read error, since a much larger clone differs from it by one base. The chain uses TRBV6-1 and TRBJ2-2; a weak D match, TRBD1 (6 bases). The CDR3 totals 15 residues. Germline V CDR1 and CDR2: MNHNS, SASEGT. The V gene lost 7 bases and the J gene lost 5 bases, with 17 bases spanning the gap. The CDR3: CASITGSGGTGELFF. The CDR3 nucleotides are TGTGCCAGCATCACAGGGTCTGGGGGAACCGGGGAGCTGTTTTTT.

This clonotype came up many times. A much more abundant neighbour one base away suggests this may be a read error. The CDR3 protein is CASAGPDQPQHF. The CDR3 region has the DNA TGTGCCAGCGCCGGACCGGATCAGCCCCAGCATTTT. V and J are TRBV12-3 or TRBV12-4 and TRBJ1-5; D call uncertain. The CDR3 sequence is 12 residues long. The V end lost 8 bases, the J end lost 5 bases, and 10 bases lay between the germline ends.